This is a list of T cell receptor beta chains from one sample in a study of cytomegalovirus exposure and HLA in healthy donors. The repertoire was sequenced with immunoSEQ multiplex PCR; TCRdb's copy has only in-frame clones and lacks some. The sample records about 140,000 clones, approximately 79% being singletons. The sample taken for sequencing was PBMCs. The receptors were gathered from a woman between 45 and 60 years old in good health and CMV-seropositive. Each CDR3 is given with its conserved first and last residue. Size tells how often a clone was seen (once, few, many) or the class of an expanded clone, and some rows leave it out.

j_call	v_call	clone_size	cdr3_aa
TRBJ1-4	TRBV4-2	.	CASSQPLDRANEGLFF
TRBJ1-2	TRBV7-9	.	CASSFGGGEYGYTF
TRBJ2-7	TRBV25-1	.	CASSLTGGPNEQYF
TRBJ1-5	TRBV2	.	CASSLGTGARQPQHF
TRBJ1-5	TRBV5-8	.	CASSLVTTVQPQHF
TRBJ2-5	TRBV6-5	.	CASSRQGETQYF
TRBJ2-5	TRBV5-4	once	CASRWTGMETQYF
TRBJ2-5	TRBV2	once	CASSDSGGLETQYF
TRBJ2-7	TRBV27	.	CASSLRASTNNEQYF
TRBJ1-1	TRBV29-1	.	CSVSGRAEAFF
TRBJ1-2	TRBV7-9	.	CASSLEQGARSTF
TRBJ1-2	TRBV29-1	.	CGGWGVDGYTF
TRBJ2-5	TRBV30	.	CAWGAGTSRGETQYF
TRBJ2-1	TRBV5-1	.	CASSRGQGDYNEQFF
TRBJ1-4	TRBV4-1	.	CASSPDAGRPNEKLFF
TRBJ2-2	TRBV7-2	.	CASSPLGPNTGELFF
TRBJ2-1	TRBV5-1	.	CASSFNAGGFNEQFF
TRBJ2-5	TRBV9	.	CASSVEAGGQETQYF
TRBJ1-5	TRBV11-2	many	CASSLFTDQPQHF
TRBJ2-1	TRBV7-3	.	CASSLRLAGVHEQFF
TRBJ2-3	TRBV19	.	CASRQSGDTQYF
TRBJ1-1	TRBV30	few	CARQILGTEAFF
TRBJ1-3	TRBV7-6	.	CASSLSGRRGIGNTIYF
TRBJ2-7	TRBV6-5	.	CASSYSTSQGGQYF
TRBJ1-2	TRBV5-4	.	CASSPTGVTDHAGYTF
TRBJ1-1	TRBV18	once	CASSPLSTGHNTEAFF
TRBJ1-1	TRBV28	.	CASRPPGFTEAFF
TRBJ2-4	TRBV5-1	.	CASSLDPVGAGENIQYF
TRBJ1-3	TRBV6-5	.	CASDRGAGGNTIYF
TRBJ1-6	TRBV5-1	.	CASSLDSSYNSPLHF
TRBJ1-2	TRBV6-1	.	CASSEAGGNYGYTF
TRBJ1-1	TRBV2	.	CASSTQGNTEAFF
TRBJ2-3	TRBV4-3	.	CASSQGTAYPGDTQYF
TRBJ2-7	TRBV6-5	.	CASSSRGKHSYEQYF
TRBJ1-2	TRBV6-4	.	CASRADSFYGYTF
TRBJ1-1	TRBV5-8	.	CASSHRGDRAFAFF
TRBJ1-1	TRBV30	.	CAWSRQTYPGHPTTEAFF
TRBJ1-3	TRBV4-3	few	CASSQDTSRNTIYF
TRBJ1-1	TRBV18	.	CASSPPSRGPVGTEAFF
TRBJ1-3	TRBV5-5	.	CASSAGAAGNTIYF